These T cell receptor beta chains were read from a single sample in a study of blood T cells in healthy people across ages. In TCRdb, the 5' RACE reads were re-called with MiXCR into one record per CDR3 protein. The profile shows around 650,000 distinct CDR3 sequences, 40% to 45% of them singletons. The sample taken for sequencing was blood. The receptors stem from a man older than 75 in good health. The CDR3 runs from the conserved cysteine through the conserved F or W. Each record gives: CDR3 length, D gene, clone size, V gene, J gene, CDR3 protein, CDR3 DNA. A D gene is named only where the DNA matches it firmly. The size field is filled for only some rows; it gives once, few, many or a size class.

15	TRBD1	few	TRBV20-1	TRBJ1-2	CSARNAGTGSAGYTF	TGCAGTGCTAGGAACGCCGGGACAGGGAGTGCTGGCTACACCTTC
11	.	few	TRBV6-2/TRBV6-3	TRBJ2-3	CATRRTDTQYF	TGTGCCACCCGGAGGACAGATACGCAGTATTTT
16	TRBD1	many	TRBV29-1	TRBJ2-5	CSVEGAPGQTKETQYF	TGCAGCGTTGAAGGGGCCCCGGGACAGACTAAAGAGACCCAGTACTTC
15	TRBD1	.	TRBV5-1	TRBJ1-1	CASSFQTGVNTEAFF	TGCGCCAGCAGCTTCCAAACAGGGGTGAACACTGAAGCTTTCTTT
16	TRBD2	.	TRBV9	TRBJ2-7	CASSVGDLAGGYEQYF	TGTGCCAGCAGCGTAGGGGACTTAGCGGGAGGTTACGAGCAGTACTTC
15	.	.	TRBV9	TRBJ2-3	CASSPTRRGTDTQYF	TGTGCCAGCAGCCCGACGAGGCGGGGAACAGATACGCAGTATTTT
12	.	.	TRBV20-1	TRBJ1-2	CSASDGEYGYTF	TGCAGTGCTAGTGATGGGGAGTATGGCTACACCTTC
15	.	.	TRBV7-9	TRBJ2-5	CASSLGSGSQETQYF	TGTGCCAGCAGCTTGGGGTCAGGGTCCCAAGAGACCCAGTACTTC
16	.	.	TRBV7-2	TRBJ2-4	CASSPSGTNDKNIQYF	TGTGCCAGCAGCCCCTCCGGGACAAATGACAAAAACATTCAGTACTTC
14	.	.	TRBV4-2	TRBJ1-2	CASSQDGGRGGYTF	TGTGCCAGCAGCCAAGATGGCGGGAGGGGGGGCTACACCTTC
14	.	many	TRBV11-2	TRBJ1-2	CASRRTGTQGGYTF	TGTGCCAGCAGGCGAACCGGGACGCAGGGAGGCTACACCTTC
12	.	many	TRBV6-1	TRBJ2-7	CASKRQIYEQYF	TGTGCCAGCAAACGGCAGATTTACGAGCAGTACTTC
16	TRBD2	.	TRBV20-1	TRBJ2-3	CSAAPLAGVNTDTQYF	TGCAGTGCTGCCCCTCTAGCGGGGGTCAACACAGATACGCAGTATTTT
15	.	many	TRBV5-1	TRBJ2-5	CASSLAGTSQETQYF	TGCGCCAGCAGCTTGGCGGGGACGTCTCAAGAGACCCAGTACTTC
16	.	few	TRBV7-2	TRBJ1-2	CASSLAPPPGDYGYTF	TGTGCCAGCAGCTTAGCGCCGCCACCAGGGGACTATGGCTACACCTTC
17	TRBD2	few	TRBV29-1	TRBJ2-1	CSVEGQGWGGGQGEQFF	TGCAGCGTTGAAGGTCAGGGATGGGGGGGAGGGCAAGGTGAGCAGTTCTTC
15	.	few	TRBV11-2	TRBJ2-5	CASSLEAGFQETQYF	TGTGCCAGCAGCTTAGAGGCAGGGTTTCAGGAGACCCAGTACTTC
14	.	once	TRBV11-1	TRBJ2-7	CASSVEQAFNEQYF	TGTGCCAGCAGCGTGGAACAGGCGTTCAACGAGCAGTACTTC
15	.	.	TRBV12-3/TRBV12-4	TRBJ2-1	CASSTTRRDHNEQFF	TGTGCCAGCAGCACCACCCGCAGGGACCACAATGAGCAGTTCTTC
12	.	many	TRBV6-2/TRBV6-3	TRBJ2-1	CASSQTYNEQFF	TGTGCCAGCAGTCAAACTTACAATGAGCAGTTCTTC